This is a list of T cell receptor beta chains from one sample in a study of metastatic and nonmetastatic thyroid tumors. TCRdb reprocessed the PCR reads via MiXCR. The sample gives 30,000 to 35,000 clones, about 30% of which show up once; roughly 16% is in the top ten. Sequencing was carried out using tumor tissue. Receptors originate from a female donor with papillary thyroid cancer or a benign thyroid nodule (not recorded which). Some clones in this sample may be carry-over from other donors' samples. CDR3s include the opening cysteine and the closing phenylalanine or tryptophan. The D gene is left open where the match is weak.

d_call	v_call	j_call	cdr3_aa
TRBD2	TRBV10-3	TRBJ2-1	CAIMGGSSYNEQFF
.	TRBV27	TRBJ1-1	CASRGAPNTEAFF
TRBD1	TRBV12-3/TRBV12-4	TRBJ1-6	CASSLQGARNSPLHF
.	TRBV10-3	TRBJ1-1	CAITRTENTEAFF
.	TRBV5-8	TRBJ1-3	CASSLKGYRNTIYF
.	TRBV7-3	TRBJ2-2	CASSLVSARGPTGELFF
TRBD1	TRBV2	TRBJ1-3	CASRVQGENGNTIYF
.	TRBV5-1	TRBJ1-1	CASSVWPGNSEAFF
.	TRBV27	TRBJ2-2	CASSLSGRNTGELFF
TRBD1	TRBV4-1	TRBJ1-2	CASSQESGTGEGYGYTF
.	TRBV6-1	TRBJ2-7	CASSGGWYEQYF
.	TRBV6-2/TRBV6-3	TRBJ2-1	CASSYSAVSPANEQFF
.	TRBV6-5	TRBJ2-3	CASSNQLGADTQYF
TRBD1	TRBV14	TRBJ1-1	CASSHNRGLNTEAFF
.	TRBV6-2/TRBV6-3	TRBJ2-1	CASSPNLRDEQFF
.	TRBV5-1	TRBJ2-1	CASSPVAHNEQFF
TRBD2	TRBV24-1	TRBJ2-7	CATSSGSYEQYF
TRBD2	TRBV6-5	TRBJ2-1	CASSSKTSGFYNEQFF
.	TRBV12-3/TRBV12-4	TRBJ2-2	CASSQGTGELFF
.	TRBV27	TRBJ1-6	CASSLPSITSPLHF
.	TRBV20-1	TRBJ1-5	CSARVNEGLNQPQHF
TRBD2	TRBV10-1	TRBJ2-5	CASSESTSGTQETQYF
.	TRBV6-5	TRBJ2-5	CAIRTSRAETQYF
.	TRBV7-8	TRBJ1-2	CANSLGGYGYTF
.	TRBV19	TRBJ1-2	CASSKGQRDGYTF
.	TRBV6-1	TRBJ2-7	CASTLGGWEQYF
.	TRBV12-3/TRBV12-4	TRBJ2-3	CASSDGTDRTDTQYF
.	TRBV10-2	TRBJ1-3	CASSESGRGNTIYF
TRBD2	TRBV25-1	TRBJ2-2	CASKKLAGVNTGELFF
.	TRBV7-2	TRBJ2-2	CASSLYGGELFF
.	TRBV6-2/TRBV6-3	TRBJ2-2	CASRSLAWGPIGELFF
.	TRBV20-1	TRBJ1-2	CSARSVDGYGYTF
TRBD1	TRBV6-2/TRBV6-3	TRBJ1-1	CASSYEGQAYTESFF
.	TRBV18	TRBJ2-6	CASSPSSGANVLTF
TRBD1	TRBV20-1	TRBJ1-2	CSARSGDREDGYTF
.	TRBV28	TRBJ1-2	CASSLPPGAYYGYTF
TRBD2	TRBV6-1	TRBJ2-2	CASTERLAGNTGELFF
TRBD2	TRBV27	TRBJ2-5	CASSSGLGRGQETQYF
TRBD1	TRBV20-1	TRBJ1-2	CSARDSGTGGRYGYTF
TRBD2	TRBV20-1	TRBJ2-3	CSANPLAGGTDTQYF
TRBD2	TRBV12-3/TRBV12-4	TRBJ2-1	CASSPGWGGDRHNEQFF
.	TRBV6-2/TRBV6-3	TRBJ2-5	CASSYLGKETQYF
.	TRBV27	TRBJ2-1	CARLNEQFF
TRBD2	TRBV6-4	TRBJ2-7	CASSIAGGDEQYF
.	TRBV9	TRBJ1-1	CASSVGGSAEAFF
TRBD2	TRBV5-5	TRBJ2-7	CASSRTSGAYEQYF
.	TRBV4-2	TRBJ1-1	CASSQDGWVEAFF
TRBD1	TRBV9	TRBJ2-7	CASSATGFEQYF
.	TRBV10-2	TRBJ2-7	CASSAGERVVRF
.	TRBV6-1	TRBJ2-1	CASLFRDHEQFF
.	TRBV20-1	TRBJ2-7	CSARDNVAGLSYEQYF
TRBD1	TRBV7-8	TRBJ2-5	CASSANRGQETQYF
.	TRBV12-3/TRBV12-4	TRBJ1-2	CASSRGTSHTF
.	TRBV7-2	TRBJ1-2	CASSLAGGASGYTF